This record covers a single TCR beta chain. This sample is drawn from a study of blood T cell repertoires in COVID-19. Study overall: Samples of COVID-19 (acute and convalescent) were obtained from the United States, Italy and Spain. From T cells, B-cell-depleted T cells, or PBMCs came the material, which was cDNA or gDNA.

Enrolment of Seattle patients took place during active infection, and they were followed longitudinally. This table comes from immunoSEQ multiplex PCR, and its TCRdb copy is limited to in-frame clones, with some not included. The sample includes under 250,000 clones, about 93% of them seen just once. The clonotype comes from a man in his thirties or forties with COVID-19, enrolled during active disease. What was sequenced was peripheral blood.

This chain's CDR3 is CASSVGPTVGDYGYTF. CDR3 in DNA: TGTGCCAGCAGCGTGGGGCCTACGGTAGGGGACTATGGCTACACCTTC. V and J are TRBV9 and TRBJ1-2, with TRBD1 as a possible D gene (5 bases). Per the germline V gene, CDR1 is SGDLS and CDR2 is YYNGEE. Trimming cost V 2 bases and J 3 bases, with 17 bases left between them. The CDR3 consists of 16 residues.